This paragraph covers one T cell receptor (beta chain) sequence. The sample originates from a study of OX40 agonist ivuxolimab in advanced cancers. Using immunoSEQ multiplex PCR, the repertoire was profiled, and TCRdb retains in-frame clones only, with some absent. The repertoire holds fewer than 75,000 clones, with 70% to 90% as singletons. The CDR3 is made up of 13 amino acids. Germline values: CDR1 KGHSH, CDR2 LQKENI. V shed 1 base and J shed 1 base, with 4 bases lying between them. Sequenced material: CD4+ or CD8+ T cells sorted from blood, taken in a trial of the OX40 agonist ivuxolimab. The clonotype comes from an adult with an advanced solid tumor such as melanoma, head and neck, liver or kidney cancer. The rearrangement uses TRBV18 and TRBJ1-1; D is unresolved. CDR3 in amino acids: CASSPRWNTEAFF. The CDR3 nucleotides read TGTGCCAGCTCACCACGGTGGAACACTGAAGCTTTCTTT.